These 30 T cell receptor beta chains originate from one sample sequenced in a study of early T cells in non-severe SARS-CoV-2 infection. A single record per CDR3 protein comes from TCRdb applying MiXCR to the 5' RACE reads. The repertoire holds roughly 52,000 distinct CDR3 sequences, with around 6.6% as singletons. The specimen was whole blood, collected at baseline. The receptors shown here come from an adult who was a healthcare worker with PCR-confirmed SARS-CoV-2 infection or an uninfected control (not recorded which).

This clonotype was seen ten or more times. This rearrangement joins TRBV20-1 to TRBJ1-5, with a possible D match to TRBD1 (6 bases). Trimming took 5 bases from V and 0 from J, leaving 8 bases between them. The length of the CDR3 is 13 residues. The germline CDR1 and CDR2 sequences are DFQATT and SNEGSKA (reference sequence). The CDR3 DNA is TGCAGTGCTGGACAGAATAGCAATCAGCCCCAGCATTTT. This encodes CSAGQNSNQPQHF.

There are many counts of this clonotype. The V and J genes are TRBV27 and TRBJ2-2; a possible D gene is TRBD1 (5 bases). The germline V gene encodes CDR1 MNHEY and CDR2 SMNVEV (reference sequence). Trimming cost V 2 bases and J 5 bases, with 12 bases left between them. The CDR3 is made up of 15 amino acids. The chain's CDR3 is CASSLGARQTGELFF. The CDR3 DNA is TGTGCCAGCAGTTTAGGGGCTCGGCAGACCGGGGAGCTGTTTTTT.

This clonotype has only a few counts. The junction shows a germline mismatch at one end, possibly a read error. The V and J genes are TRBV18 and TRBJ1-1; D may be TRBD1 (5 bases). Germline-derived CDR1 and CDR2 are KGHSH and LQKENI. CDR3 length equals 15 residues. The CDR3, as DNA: TGTGCCAGCTCCCCACAGGATTCGGCGAACACTGAAGCTTTCTTT. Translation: CASSPQDSANTEAFF.

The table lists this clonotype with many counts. CDR3 region: CASSPFLLATGLQYF. The CDR3 coding sequence is TGTGCCAGCAGCCCCTTCCTACTAGCGACGGGACTTCAGTACTTC. V and J are TRBV12-3 or TRBV12-4 and TRBJ2-4; 7 bases align to TRBD2. Losses at the gene ends were 6 bases for V and 11 bases for J; bases not matched to a gene: 16. The CDR3 runs 15 residues.

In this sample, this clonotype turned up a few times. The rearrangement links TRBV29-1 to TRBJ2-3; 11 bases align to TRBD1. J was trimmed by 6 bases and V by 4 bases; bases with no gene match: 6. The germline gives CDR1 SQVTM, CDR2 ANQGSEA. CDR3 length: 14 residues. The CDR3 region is CSVGTGGYVDTQYF. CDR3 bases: TGCAGCGTTGGGACAGGGGGCTACGTTGATACGCAGTATTTT.

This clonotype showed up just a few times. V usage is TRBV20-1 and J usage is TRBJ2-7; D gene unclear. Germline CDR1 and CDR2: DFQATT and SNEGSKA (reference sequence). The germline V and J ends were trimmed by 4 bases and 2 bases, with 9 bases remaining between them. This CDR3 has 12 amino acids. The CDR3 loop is CSAMKGAYEQYF. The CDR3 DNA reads TGCAGTGCTATGAAAGGAGCCTACGAGCAGTACTTC.

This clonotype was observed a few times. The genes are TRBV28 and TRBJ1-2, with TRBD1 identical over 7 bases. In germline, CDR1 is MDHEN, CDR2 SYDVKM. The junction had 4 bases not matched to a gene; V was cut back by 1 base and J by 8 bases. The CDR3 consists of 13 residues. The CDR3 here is CASSLLQGRGYTF. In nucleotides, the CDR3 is TGTGCCAGCAGTTTATTACAGGGGCGCGGCTACACCTTC.

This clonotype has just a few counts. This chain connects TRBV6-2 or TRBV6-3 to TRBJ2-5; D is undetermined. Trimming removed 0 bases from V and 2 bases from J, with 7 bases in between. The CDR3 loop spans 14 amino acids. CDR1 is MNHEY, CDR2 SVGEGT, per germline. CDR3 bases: TGTGCCAGCAGTTACTCGTGCCTACAAGAGACCCAGTACTTC. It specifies CASSYSCLQETQYF.

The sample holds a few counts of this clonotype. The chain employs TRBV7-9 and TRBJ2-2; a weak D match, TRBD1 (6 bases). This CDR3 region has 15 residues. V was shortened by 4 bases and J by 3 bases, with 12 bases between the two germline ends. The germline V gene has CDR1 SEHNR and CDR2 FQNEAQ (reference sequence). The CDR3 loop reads CASSSQGVYTGELFF. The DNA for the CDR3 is TGTGCCAGCAGCTCACAGGGTGTCTACACCGGGGAGCTGTTTTTT.

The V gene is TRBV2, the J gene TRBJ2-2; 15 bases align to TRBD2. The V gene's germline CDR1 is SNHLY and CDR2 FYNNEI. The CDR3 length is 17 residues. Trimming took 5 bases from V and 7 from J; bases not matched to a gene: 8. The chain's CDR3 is CASSPGLAGGTVGELFF. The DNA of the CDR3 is TGTGCCAGCAGTCCGGGACTAGCGGGGGGTACCGTCGGGGAGCTGTTTTTT.

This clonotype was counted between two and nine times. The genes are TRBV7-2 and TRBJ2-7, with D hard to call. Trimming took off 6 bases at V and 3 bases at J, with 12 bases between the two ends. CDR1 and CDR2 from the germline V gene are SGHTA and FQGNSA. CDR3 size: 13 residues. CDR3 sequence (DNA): TGTGCCAGCAGGTTAACGGGCGGCTACGAGCAGTACTTC. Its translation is CASRLTGGYEQYF.

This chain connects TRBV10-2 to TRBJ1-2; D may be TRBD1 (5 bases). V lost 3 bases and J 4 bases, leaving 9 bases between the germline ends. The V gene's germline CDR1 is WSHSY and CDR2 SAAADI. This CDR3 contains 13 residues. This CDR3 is CASSDRDRYGYTF. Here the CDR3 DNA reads TGCGCCAGCAGTGATAGGGACCGCTATGGCTACACCTTC.

The CDR3 here is CASSSGTFQETQYF. The CDR3 bases are TGTGCCAGCAGCTCCGGGACGTTCCAAGAGACCCAGTACTTC. J is TRBJ2-5 and V is TRBV5-6; either TRBD1 or TRBD2 may supply D (5 bases each). V was cut by 3 bases and J by 1 base, with 10 bases left in between. This CDR3 has 14 residues. Per germline, CDR1 SGHDT and CDR2 YYEEEE.

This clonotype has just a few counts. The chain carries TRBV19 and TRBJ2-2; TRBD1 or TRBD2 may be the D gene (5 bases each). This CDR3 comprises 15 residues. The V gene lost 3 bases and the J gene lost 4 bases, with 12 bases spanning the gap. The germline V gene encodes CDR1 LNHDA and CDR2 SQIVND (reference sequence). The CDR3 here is CASSIEGPFTGELFF. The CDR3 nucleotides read TGTGCCAGTAGTATTGAGGGGCCTTTCACCGGGGAGCTGTTTTTT. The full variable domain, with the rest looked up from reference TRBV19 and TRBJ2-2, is DGGITQSPKYLFRKEGQNVTLSCEQNLNHDAMYWYRQDPGQGLRLIYYSQIVNDFQKGDIAEGYSVSREKKESFPLTVTSAQKNPTAFYLCASSIEGPFTGELFFGEGSRLTVL.

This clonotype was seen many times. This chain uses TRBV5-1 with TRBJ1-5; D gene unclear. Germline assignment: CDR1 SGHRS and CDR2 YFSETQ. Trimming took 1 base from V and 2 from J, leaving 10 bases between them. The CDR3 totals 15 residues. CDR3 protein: CASSLTAGGNQPQHF. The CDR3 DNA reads TGCGCCAGCAGCTTGACAGCCGGGGGCAATCAGCCCCAGCATTTT.

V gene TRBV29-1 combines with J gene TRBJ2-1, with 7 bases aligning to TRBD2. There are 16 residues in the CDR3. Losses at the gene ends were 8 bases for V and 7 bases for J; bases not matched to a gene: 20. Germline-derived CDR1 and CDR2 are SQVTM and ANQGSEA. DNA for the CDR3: TGCAGCTCTGTATCCCGGGGAGGGAGAATGGGGAATGAGCAGTTCTTC. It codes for CSSVSRGGRMGNEQFF.

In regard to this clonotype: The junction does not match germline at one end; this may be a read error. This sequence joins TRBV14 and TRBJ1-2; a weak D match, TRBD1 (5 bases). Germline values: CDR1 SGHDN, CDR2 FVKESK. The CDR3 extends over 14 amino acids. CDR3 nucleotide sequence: TGTGCCAGCAGCCAAGATAGCCGGGGGAGAGGCTACACTTTC. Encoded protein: CASSQDSRGRGYTF.

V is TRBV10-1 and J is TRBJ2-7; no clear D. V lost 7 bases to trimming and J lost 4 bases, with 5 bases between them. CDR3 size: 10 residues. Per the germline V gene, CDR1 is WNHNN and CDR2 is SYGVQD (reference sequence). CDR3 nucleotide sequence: TGCGCCAGCAACCGTTACGAGCAGTACTTC. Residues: CASNRYEQYF.

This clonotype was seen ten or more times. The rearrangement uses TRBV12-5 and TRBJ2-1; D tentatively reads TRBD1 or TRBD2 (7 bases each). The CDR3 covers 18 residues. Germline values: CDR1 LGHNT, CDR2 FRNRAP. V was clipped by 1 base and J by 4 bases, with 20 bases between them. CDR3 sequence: CASGLDPGGGHHYNEQFF. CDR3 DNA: TGTGCTAGTGGTTTGGACCCAGGGGGGGGACACCATTACAATGAGCAGTTCTTC.

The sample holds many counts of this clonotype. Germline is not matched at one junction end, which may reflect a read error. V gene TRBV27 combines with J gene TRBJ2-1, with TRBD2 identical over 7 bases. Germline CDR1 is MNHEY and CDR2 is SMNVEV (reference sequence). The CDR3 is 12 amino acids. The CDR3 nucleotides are TGTGCCAGCAGTCAAGGACTAGTTATTGAGGTCTTC. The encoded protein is CASSQGLVIEVF.

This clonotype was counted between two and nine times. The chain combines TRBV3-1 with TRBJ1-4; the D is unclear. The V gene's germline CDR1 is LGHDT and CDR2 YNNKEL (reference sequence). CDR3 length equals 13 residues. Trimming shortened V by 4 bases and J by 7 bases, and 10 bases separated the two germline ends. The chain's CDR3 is CASSRTSGEKLFF. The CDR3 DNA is TGTGCCAGCAGCCGTACGTCTGGTGAAAAACTGTTTTTT.

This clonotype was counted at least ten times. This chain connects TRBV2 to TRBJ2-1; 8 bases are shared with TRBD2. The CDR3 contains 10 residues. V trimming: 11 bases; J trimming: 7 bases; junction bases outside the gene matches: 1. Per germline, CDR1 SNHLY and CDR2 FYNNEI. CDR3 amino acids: CACGGNEQFF. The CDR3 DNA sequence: TGTGCCTGCGGGGGGAATGAGCAGTTCTTC.

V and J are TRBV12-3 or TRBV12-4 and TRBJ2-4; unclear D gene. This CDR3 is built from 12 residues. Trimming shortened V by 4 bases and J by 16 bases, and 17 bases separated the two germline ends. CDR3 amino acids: CASSSVSSFKYF. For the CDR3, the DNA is TGTGCCAGCAGTTCAGTAAGCAGTTTTAAATACTTC.

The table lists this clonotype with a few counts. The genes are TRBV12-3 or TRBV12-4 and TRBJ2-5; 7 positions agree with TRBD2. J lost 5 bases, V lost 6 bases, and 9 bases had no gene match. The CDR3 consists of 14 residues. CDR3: CASSSGLSGETQYF. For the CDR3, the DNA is TGTGCCAGCAGCTCGGGACTTAGCGGGGAGACCCAGTACTTC.

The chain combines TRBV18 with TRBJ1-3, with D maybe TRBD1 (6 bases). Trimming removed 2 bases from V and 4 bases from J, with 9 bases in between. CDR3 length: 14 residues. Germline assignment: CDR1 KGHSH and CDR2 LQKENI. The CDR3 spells CASSPYRDGNTIYF. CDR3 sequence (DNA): TGTGCCAGCTCACCATACAGGGACGGAAACACCATATATTTT.

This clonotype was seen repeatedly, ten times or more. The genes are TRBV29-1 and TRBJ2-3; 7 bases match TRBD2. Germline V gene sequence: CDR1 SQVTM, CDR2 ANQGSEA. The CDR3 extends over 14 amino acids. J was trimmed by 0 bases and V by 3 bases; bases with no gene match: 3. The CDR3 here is CSVDRGGSTDTQYF. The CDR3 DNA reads TGCAGCGTTGATCGCGGGGGTAGCACAGATACGCAGTATTTT.

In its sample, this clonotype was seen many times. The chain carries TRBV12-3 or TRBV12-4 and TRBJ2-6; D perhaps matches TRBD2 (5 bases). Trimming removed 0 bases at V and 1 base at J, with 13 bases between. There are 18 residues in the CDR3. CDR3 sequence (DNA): TGTGCCAGCAGTTTAGCGCTAATGCCGGGGTCTGGGGCCAACGTCCTGACTTTC. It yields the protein CASSLALMPGSGANVLTF.

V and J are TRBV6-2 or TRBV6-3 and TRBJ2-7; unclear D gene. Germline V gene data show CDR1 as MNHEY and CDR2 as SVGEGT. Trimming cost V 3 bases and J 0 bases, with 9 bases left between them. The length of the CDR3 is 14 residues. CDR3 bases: TGTGCCAGCAGTTATACAGTCCCCTCCTACGAGCAGTACTTC. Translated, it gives CASSYTVPSYEQYF.

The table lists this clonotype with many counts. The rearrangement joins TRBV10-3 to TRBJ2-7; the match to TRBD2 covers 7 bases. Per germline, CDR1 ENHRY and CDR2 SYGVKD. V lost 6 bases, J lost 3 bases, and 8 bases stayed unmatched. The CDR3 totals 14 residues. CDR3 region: CAIRVHGGSYEQYF. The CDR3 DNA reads TGTGCCATCAGGGTTCACGGGGGGAGCTACGAGCAGTACTTC.

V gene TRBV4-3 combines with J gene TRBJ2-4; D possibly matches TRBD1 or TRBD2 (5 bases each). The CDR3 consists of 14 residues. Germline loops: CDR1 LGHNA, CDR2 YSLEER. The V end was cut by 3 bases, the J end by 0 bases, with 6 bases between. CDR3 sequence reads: CASSQGVAKNIQYF. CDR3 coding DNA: TGCGCCAGCAGCCAGGGGGTAGCCAAAAACATTCAGTACTTC.